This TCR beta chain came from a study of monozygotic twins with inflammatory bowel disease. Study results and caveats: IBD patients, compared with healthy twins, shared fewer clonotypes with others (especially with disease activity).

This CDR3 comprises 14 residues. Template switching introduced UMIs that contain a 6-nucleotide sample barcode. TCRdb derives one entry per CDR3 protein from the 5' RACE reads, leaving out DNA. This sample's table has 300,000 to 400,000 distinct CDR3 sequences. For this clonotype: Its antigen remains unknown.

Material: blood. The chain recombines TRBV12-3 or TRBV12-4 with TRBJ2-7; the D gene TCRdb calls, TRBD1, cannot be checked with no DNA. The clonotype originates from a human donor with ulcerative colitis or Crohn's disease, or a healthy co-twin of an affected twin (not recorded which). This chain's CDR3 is CASSLIGGLGEQYF.